This record concerns one T cell receptor beta chain sequence. This receptor's antigen is unknown. One base away there is no much larger clone; base qualities are not given. The protocol used for the library was 5' RACE. The data were produced on an Illumina HiSeq 2500. A second roughly 6 to 12 cycle PCR used a sample-barcoded 5' primer and a J-beta primer mix. A unique molecular identifier was introduced onto each TCR beta cDNA molecule by a template-switch 5' adaptor carrying 12 random nucleotides. At least 2.5 million CDR3-containing paired-end reads were obtained from each sample. All of the RNA was converted into first-strand cDNA using the Mint cDNA synthesis kit, with a TRBC-specific oligonucleotide serving as the primer. All cDNA was treated with uracil-DNA glycosylase and then went through a first 18-cycle PCR with the universal primers M1SS and BC2_uni_R. The original pipeline was this. Each sample was normalized by randomly selecting 1 million high-quality reads, each carrying a distinct molecular identifier. Reads with shared molecular identifiers were discarded instead of being binned into consensus sequences. MiTCR, set to a Q25 quality threshold and the strictest error-elimination algorithm, was used for CDR3 identification, clonotype clustering and error correction. Lower-bound total TCR beta diversity was estimated with a nonparametric unseen species model using Euler transformation. TCRdb itself trimmed the public reads at Q25 with fastp, ran MiXCR and retained productive beta chains. Rows with one shared CDR3 protein collapse into an entry with the most common genes and DNA. The V and J calls shown here were made by TCRdb, not taken from the authors' results. This sample holds 650,000 or so distinct CDR3 sequences; under 65% were observed only once. About 13% of the sample lies in the top ten.

Systemically healthy Caucasian individuals from Russia, 35 to 50 in total and aged about 6 to 100 years, were included as donors. Around 9.9 milliliters of peripheral blood were collected from each donor into EDTA-treated Vacutainer tubes. Ficoll-Paque density-gradient centrifugation was used to isolate PBMCs, with at least 7 million obtained per sample. Trizol reagent was used to extract total RNA from the PBMCs, yielding at least 6 micrograms per sample. The percentages of naive CD45RAhigh/CD27high T cells were determined by flow cytometry on a PBMC aliquot from every donor. V and J are trimmed by 4 bases and 8 bases, and the gene matches miss 3 bases of the junction. Taken from the germline V gene, the CDR1 and CDR2 loops are SQVTM and ANQGSEA. The CDR3 holds 12 amino acids from the cysteine to the phenylalanine. Only CDR3 DNA is held: 36 bases, read in frame from base 1. The data were taken from a study of blood T cells in healthy people across ages (dated by TCRdb to 2014 to 2015). Background for the entire study: In model experiments, template switching captured about one uniquely barcoded TCR beta cDNA molecule for every two T cells. The study measured age-related changes in TCR beta repertoire diversity using deep sequencing normalized with unique cDNA molecular identifiers. To avoid experimental bias, donors of different ages were distributed randomly across sequencing lanes. The donors were split into four age groups: young (average about 16 years), middle-aged (39), aged (over 55) and long-lived (approximately 89). The study analyzed two additional independent replicas of 1 million unique cDNA reads from the same blood draw for two donors, one aged 18 to 29 and one aged 80 or older. The study at large found these results: The CMV infection status of donors was not known, potentially confounding age-related changes in expanded clonotypes. Since profiling was done on bulk unsorted PBMCs, naive and antigen-experienced compartments could not be conclusively compared. Compared with the aged group, the long-lived group had more naive CD4+ T cells, fewer expanded clones and increased TCR diversity, suggesting age selection. Observed TCR beta diversity per million T cells fell roughly linearly with age, and a significant reduction was already apparent by age around 40. Estimates of total diversity based on one million sequenced T cells were considered lower bounds and underestimates. The percentage of naive T cells measured by flow cytometry correlated strongly with observed TCR beta diversity.

Recombination joined TRBV29-1 with TRBJ2-4; a stretch of 9 junction bases matches TRBD1. The source material was blood. This TCR was sampled from a woman older than 75 in good health. The DNA reads TGCAGCGTTGGACAGGGGGACGACATTCAGTACTTC. This translates into CSVGQGDDIQYF.